This TCR beta chain originates from a study of cytomegalovirus exposure and HLA in healthy donors. Germline CDR1 is LGHNA and CDR2 is YSLEER. The CDR3 sequence is 16 residues long. J gave up 8 bases and V 0 bases, and 7 bases lay outside the gene matches. Libraries were prepared by immunoSEQ multiplex PCR; TCRdb keeps only in-frame clonotypes and omits some of them. The sample yields some 150,000 clones, about 82% seen once. The chain is built from TRBV4-3 and TRBJ1-4, with 9 bases lining up with TRBD1. The sample consisted of PBMCs. The source of this sequence is a human donor in good health. The CDR3 spells CASSQDWGTGSEKLFF. CDR3 nucleotide sequence: TGCGCCAGCAGCCAAGATTGGGGGACAGGGAGCGAAAAACTGTTTTTT.